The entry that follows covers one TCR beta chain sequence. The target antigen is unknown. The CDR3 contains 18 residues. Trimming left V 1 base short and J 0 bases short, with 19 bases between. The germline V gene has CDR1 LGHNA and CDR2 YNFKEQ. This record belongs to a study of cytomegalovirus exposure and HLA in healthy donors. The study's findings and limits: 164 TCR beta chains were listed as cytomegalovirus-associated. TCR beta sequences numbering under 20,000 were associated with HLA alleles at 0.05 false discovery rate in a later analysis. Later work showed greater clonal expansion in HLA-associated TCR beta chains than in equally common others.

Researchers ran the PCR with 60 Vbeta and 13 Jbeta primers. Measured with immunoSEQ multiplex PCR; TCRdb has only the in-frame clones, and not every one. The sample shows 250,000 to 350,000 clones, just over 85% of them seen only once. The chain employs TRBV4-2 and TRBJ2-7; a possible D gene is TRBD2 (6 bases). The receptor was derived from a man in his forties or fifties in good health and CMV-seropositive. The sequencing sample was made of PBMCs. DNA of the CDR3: TGTGCCAGCAGCCAAGGAGTAGGGTCAGCGGGTTTCTCCTACGAGCAGTACTTC. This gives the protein CASSQGVGSAGFSYEQYF.